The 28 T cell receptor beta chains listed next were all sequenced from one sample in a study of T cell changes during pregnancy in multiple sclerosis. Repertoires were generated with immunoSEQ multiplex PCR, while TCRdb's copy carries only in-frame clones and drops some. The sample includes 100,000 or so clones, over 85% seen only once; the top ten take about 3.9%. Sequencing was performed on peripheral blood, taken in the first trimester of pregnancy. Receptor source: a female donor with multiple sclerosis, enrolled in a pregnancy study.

The CDR3 protein is CASSLWGEGQETQYF. As DNA, the CDR3 is TGTGCCAGCAGCCTCTGGGGGGAGGGGCAGGAGACCCAGTACTTC. The chain employs TRBV7-9 and TRBJ2-5, with 7 bases lining up with TRBD2. With V trimmed by 5 bases and J by 5 bases, 11 bases remained unmatched. The CDR3 spans 15 residues. From germline, CDR1 is SEHNR and CDR2 FQNEAQ (reference sequence).

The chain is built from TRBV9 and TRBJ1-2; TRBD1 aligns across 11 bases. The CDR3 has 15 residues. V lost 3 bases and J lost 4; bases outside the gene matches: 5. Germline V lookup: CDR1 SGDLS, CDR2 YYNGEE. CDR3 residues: CASSEGQGVLYGYTF. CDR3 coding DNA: TGTGCCAGCAGCGAGGGACAGGGGGTCCTCTATGGCTACACCTTC.

This CDR3 is CATRGTAQETQYF. CDR3 DNA: TGTGCCACCAGGGGGACAGCCCAAGAGACCCAGTACTTC. The gene calls are TRBV15 and TRBJ2-5, with 7 bases fitting TRBD1. This CDR3 is built from 13 residues. The trim removed 6 bases at V and 1 base at J, leaving 2 bases unmatched. CDR1 LNHNV and CDR2 YYDKDF come from the germline V gene (reference sequence).

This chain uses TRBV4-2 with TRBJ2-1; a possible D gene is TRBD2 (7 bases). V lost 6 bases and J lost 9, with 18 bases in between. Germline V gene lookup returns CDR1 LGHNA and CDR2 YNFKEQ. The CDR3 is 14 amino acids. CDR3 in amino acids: CASSRGRGAGEQFF. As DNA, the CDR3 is TGTGCCAGCAGTCGGGGTCGGGGGGCGGGTGAGCAGTTCTTC.

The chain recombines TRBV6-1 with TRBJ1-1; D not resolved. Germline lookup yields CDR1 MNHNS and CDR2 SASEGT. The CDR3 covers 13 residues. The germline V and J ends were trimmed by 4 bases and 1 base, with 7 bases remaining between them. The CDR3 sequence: CASSVHRNTEAFF. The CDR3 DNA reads TGTGCCAGCAGTGTTCACAGGAACACTGAAGCTTTCTTT.

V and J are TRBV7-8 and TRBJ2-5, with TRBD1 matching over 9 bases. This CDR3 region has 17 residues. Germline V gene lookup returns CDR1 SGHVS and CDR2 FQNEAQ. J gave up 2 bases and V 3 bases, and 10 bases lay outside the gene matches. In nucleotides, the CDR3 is TGTGCCAGCAGCTTTGGGTGGGACAGGGAGGGACAAGAGACCCAGTACTTC. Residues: CASSFGWDREGQETQYF. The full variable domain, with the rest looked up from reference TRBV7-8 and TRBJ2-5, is GAGVSQSPRYKVAKRGQDVALRCDPISGHVSLFWYQQALGQGPEFLTYFQNEAQLDKSGLPSDRFFAERPEGSVSTLKIQRTQQEDSAVYLCASSFGWDREGQETQYFGPGTRLLVL.

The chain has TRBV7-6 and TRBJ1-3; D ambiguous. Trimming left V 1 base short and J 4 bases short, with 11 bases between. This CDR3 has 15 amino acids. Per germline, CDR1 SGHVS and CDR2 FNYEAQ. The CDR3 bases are TGTGCCAGCAGCTTAGGAGGGAAATTGGGAAACACCATATATTTT. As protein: CASSLGGKLGNTIYF.

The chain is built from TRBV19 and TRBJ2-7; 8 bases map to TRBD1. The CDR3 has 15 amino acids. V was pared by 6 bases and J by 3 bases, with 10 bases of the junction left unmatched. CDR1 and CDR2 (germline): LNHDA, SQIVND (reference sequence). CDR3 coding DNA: TGTGCCAGTAGAAACTCTCCGGACAGGGACTACGAGCAGTACTTC. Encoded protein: CASRNSPDRDYEQYF.

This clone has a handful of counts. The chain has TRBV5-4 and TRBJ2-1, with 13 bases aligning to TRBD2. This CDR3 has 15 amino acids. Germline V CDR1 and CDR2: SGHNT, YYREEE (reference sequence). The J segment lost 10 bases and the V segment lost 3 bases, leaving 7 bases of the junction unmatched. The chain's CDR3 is CASSSGLAGAGEQFF. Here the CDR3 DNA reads TGTGCCAGCAGCTCAGGACTAGCGGGGGCCGGGGAGCAGTTCTTC.

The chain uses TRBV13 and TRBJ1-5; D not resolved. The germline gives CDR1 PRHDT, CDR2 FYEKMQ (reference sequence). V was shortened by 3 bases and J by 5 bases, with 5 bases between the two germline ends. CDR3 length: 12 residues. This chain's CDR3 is CASSFGDQPQHF. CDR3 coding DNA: TGTGCCAGCAGCTTCGGGGATCAGCCCCAGCATTTT.

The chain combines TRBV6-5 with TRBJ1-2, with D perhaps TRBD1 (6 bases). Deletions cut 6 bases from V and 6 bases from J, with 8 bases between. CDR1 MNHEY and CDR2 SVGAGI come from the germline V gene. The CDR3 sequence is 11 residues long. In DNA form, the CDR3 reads TGTGCCAGCAGAACAGGGAATGGCTACACCTTC. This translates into CASRTGNGYTF.

The CDR3 spells CSVEDARRLGASGDHNEQFF. CDR3 nucleotides: TGCAGCGTTGAAGACGCGCGACGGCTAGGGGCTAGCGGGGATCACAATGAGCAGTTCTTC. This chain joins TRBV29-1 and TRBJ2-1, with 9 bases lining up with TRBD2. Germline CDR1 is SQVTM and CDR2 is ANQGSEA. J was trimmed by 5 bases and V by 0 bases; bases with no gene match: 20. The CDR3 runs 20 residues.

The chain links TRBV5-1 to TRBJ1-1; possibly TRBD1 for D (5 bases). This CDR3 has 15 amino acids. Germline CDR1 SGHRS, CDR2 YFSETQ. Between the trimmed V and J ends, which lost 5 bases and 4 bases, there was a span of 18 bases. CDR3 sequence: CASSYGGGGGTEAFF. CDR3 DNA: TGCGCCAGCAGTTATGGGGGGGGAGGAGGCACTGAAGCTTTCTTT.

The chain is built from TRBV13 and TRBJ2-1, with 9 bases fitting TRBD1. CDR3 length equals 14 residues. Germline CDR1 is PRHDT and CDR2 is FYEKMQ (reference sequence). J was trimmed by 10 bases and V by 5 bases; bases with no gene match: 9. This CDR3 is CASSRDRGGSEQFF. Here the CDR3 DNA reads TGTGCCAGCAGCCGCGACAGGGGGGGGTCGGAGCAGTTCTTC.

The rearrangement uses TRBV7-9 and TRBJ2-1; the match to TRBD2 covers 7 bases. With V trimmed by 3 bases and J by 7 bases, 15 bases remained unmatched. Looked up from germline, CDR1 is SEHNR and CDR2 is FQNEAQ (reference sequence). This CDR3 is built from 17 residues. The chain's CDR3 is CASSFPLAGETKNEQFF. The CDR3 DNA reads TGTGCCAGCAGCTTTCCCCTCGCGGGGGAGACTAAGAATGAGCAGTTCTTC.

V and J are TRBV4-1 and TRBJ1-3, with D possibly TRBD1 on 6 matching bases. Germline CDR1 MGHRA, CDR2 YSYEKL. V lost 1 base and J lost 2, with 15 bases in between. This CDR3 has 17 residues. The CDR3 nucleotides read TGCGCCAGCAGCCAAGGGGGGAGCAGGGGACCTGGAAACACCATATATTTT. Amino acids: CASSQGGSRGPGNTIYF.

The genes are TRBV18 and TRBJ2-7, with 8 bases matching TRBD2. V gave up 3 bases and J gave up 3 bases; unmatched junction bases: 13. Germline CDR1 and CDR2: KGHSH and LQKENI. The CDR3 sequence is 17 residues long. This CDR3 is CASSPSPGGEVDYEQYF. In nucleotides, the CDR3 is TGTGCCAGCTCACCCTCCCCCGGGGGGGAGGTAGACTACGAGCAGTACTTC. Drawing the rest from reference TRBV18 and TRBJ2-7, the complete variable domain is NAGVMQNPRHLVRRRGQEARLRCSPMKGHSHVYWYRQLPEEGLKFMVYLQKENIIDESGMPKERFSAEFPKEGPSILRIQQVVRGDSAAYFCASSPSPGGEVDYEQYFGPGTRLTVT.

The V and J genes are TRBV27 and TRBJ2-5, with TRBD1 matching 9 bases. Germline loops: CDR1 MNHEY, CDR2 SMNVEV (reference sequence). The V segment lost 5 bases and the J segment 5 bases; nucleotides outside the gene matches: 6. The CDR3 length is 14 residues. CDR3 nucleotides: TGTGCCAGCAGTCCGCGGGACAGGGTCGAGACCCAGTACTTC. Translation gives CASSPRDRVETQYF.

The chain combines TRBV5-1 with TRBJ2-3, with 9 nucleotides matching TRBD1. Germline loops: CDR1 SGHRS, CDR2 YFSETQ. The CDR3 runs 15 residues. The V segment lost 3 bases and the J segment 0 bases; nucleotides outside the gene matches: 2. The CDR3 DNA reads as TGCGCCAGCAGCTCCGGGACAGGGAGCACAGATACGCAGTATTTT. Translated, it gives CASSSGTGSTDTQYF.

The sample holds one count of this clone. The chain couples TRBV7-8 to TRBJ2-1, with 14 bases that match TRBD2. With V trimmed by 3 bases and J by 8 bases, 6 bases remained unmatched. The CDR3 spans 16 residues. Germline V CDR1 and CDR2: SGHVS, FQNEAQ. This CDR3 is CASSFETSGGVYEQFF. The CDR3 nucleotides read TGTGCCAGCAGCTTTGAGACTAGCGGGGGGGTTTATGAGCAGTTCTTC.

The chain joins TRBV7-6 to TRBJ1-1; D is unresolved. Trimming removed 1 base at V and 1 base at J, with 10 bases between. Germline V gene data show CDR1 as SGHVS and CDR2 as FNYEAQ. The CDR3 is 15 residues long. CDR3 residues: CASSLDPSSNTEAFF. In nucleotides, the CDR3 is TGTGCCAGCAGCTTAGATCCGAGTTCGAACACTGAAGCTTTCTTT.

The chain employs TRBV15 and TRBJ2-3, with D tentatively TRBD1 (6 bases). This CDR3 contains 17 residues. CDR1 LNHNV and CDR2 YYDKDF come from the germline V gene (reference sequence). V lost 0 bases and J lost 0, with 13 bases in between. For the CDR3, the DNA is TGTGCCACCAGCAGAGAAGGGACAAGCGGTAGCACAGATACGCAGTATTTT. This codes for CATSREGTSGSTDTQYF.

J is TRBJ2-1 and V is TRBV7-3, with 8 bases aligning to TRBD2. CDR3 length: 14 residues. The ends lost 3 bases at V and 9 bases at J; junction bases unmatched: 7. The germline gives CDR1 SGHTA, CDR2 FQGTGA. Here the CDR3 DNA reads TGTGCCAGCAGCTTTACGGGGGGGCCAGGTGAGCAGTTCTTC. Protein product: CASSFTGGPGEQFF.

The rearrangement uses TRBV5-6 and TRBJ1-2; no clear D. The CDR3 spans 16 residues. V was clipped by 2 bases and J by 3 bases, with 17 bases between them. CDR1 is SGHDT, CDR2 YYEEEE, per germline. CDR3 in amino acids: CASSFHPEPGYYGYTF. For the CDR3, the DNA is TGTGCCAGCAGCTTCCATCCCGAGCCAGGATACTATGGCTACACCTTC.

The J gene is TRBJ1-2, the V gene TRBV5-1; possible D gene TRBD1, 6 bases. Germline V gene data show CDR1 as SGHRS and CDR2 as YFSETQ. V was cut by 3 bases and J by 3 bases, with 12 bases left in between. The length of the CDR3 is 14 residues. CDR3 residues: CASSSWTADYGYTF. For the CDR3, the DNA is TGCGCCAGCAGCTCCTGGACAGCAGACTATGGCTACACCTTC.

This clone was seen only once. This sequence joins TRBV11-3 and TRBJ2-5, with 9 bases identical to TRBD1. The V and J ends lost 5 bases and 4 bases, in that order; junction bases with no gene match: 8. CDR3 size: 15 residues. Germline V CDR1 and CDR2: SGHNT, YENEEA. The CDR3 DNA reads TGTGCCAGCAGCCCTGAACAGGGGGCCGTAGAGACCCAGTACTTC. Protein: CASSPEQGAVETQYF.

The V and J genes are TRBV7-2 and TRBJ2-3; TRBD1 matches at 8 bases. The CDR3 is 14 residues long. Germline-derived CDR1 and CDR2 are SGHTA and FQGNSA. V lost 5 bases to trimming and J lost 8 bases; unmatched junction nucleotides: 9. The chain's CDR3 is CASSPGGASGTQYF. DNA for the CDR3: TGTGCCAGCAGCCCAGGGGGCGCCTCGGGTACGCAGTATTTT.

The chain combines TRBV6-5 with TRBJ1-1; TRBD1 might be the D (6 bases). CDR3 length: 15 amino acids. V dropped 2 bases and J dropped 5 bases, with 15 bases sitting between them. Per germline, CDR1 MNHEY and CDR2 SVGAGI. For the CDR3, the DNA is TGTGCCAGCAGTTACCAAGGGGGAAGAGGGACTGAAGCTTTCTTT. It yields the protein CASSYQGGRGTEAFF.